This T cell receptor (beta chain) is drawn from a study of tumor-infiltrating lymphocytes in primary liver carcinoma (dated by TCRdb to the late 2010s). A note on the overall study: Of the five patients (three men and two women, aged 30 to 69 years), four had hepatocellular carcinoma and one had combined HCC and intrahepatic cholangiocarcinoma. Technical replicate repertoires showed high reproducibility, with mean shared-clone rates about 0.88 and correlation coefficients above 0.98. TCRbeta repertoire sequencing covered 35 or so specimens from 5 patients: roughly 25 tumor regions, 5 adjacent noncancerous liver tissues and 5 peripheral blood samples. The five patients had tumors of stage T1-T3 N0M0, with maximum diameters ranging from 4.2 to 10 cm. The roughly 27 tumor region samples were profiled with Agilent mRNA microarrays so that TCRbeta repertoire diversity could be related to the local molecular phenotype. For each liver tumor, the study sampled five regions along with adjacent normal tissue and blood, and applied TCRbeta repertoire sequencing, expression microarrays and whole-exome sequencing. Each sample produced about 3.65 to 7.13 million productive TCRbeta reads, and read depth showed no significant difference between tissue types. Findings and caveats that apply to the study as a whole: Just about 7-25% of top clones turned up in all five regions of a tumor, which suggests spatial heterogeneity among tumor-infiltrating T cells. The top 250 clones accounted for a significantly greater share of the repertoire in tumors than in blood (p = 0.039). Since the samples were bulk and unsorted, there was no way to compare CD4+ and CD8+ T cell repertoires. Only the TCR beta chain was sequenced, so true repertoire diversity is likely underestimated because unpaired alpha chains were not captured. With just a handful of patients in the study, the authors point out that the findings should be validated in a larger study. Pairs of tumor regions showed greater repertoire overlap (mean 36%) than tumor-adjacent pairs (roughly 17%) or tumor-blood pairs (roughly 15%), which is consistent with antigen-driven expansion.

Starting from about 500 ng total RNA, TCRbeta-specific cDNA was produced by reverse transcription with a constant-region primer and ProtoScript II reverse transcriptase. Construction of the TCRbeta libraries relied on three nested rounds of multiplex PCR, following a slightly modified ARM-PCR procedure. Multiplex TRBV1-TRBV30 forward primers and a Cbeta reverse primer were used in the first two PCR rounds, each of which was run for around 10 cycles. A final 25-cycle PCR with Deep VentR polymerase added sample barcodes and Illumina adapters. Before sequencing, amplicons between 200 and 500 bp were purified from gel using a QIAquick gel extraction kit. An Illumina HiSeq 2500 was used to sequence the TCRbeta amplicons, generating 250-bp paired-end reads. In the source study's methods: Trimmomatic v0.33 was used to quality-trim the reads, and FLASH v1.2.11 was used to merge paired reads so that full CDR3 sequences could be recovered. MiGEC v1.2.1b assigned V, D and J germline segments to the rearranged TCRbeta sequences. Clonotype statistics, along with Shannon-Wiener diversity indices, were calculated using VDJtools v1.0.0. Except for diversity analysis, only each sample's 250 most abundant clonotypes were used in subsequent analyses to reduce sampling bias. TCRdb itself trimmed the public reads at Q25 with fastp, ran MiXCR and retained productive beta chains. Identical CDR3 protein sequences are pooled into one entry, listed with their most common genes and DNA. The V and J calls come from TCRdb's annotation, not from the publication. For this sample there are roughly 80,000 distinct CDR3 sequences; about two thirds appear just once. Together, the top ten hold about 13% of the sample.

From the germline V gene (reference sequence), CDR1 is SEHNR and CDR2 is FQNEAQ. Trimming costs V 6 bases and J 3 bases, and their ends lie 14 bases apart. Counted from cysteine to phenylalanine, this CDR3 has 14 amino acids. Left in the record is the CDR3 DNA by itself, 42 bases read in frame from the first base. Concerning this clonotype: It has no known antigen specificity. This could be a read error, since a much larger clone is one nucleotide away.

Total RNA and DNA were co-extracted from about 19-30 mg of bulk tissue with the AllPrep DNA/RNA mini kit, without cell sorting. Between late 2015 and 2016, roughly 5 patients in China with histopathologically diagnosed primary liver carcinoma had their tumors surgically resected. At the time of sampling, the patients had chronic HBV infection and had not received any treatment. Each tumor was sampled at five spatially separated regions: the superior, inferior, left-lateral and right-lateral poles and the tumor centre. According to histology, viable tumor cells made up more than 85% of every tumor sample. Each fresh piece of tumor and adjacent tissue was cut in two, with one half stored in RNAlater at -80 degrees C and the other half sent for histology.

This receptor was taken from a woman aged 55-70 years with primary liver carcinoma and hepatitis B virus infection. The source material was liver tumor tissue from sampling region 4. In the paper's terms, the cell subset or site label means: tumor region T4, right-lateral pole. This sequence uses TRBV7-9 and TRBJ1-1; the D gene is perhaps TRBD1, from 5 matching bases. This receptor carries the CDR3 CASSPEGWDTEAFF. The sequenced DNA: TGTGCCAGCAGTCCAGAGGGGTGGGACACTGAAGCTTTCTTT.